These T cell receptor beta chains were read from a single sample in a study of shared clonotypes between healthy human individuals. Clones were read by immunoSEQ multiplex PCR, and TCRdb kept only the in-frame ones, dropping some. This table has 2.3 million or so clones, approximately 95% appearing once. Sequencing used naive CD4+ T cells from PBMCs. Receptors were obtained from a young man in good health. Some clones in this sample may be carry-over from other donors' samples. CDR3s include the opening cysteine and the closing phenylalanine or tryptophan. The order of the fields is CDR3 length, D gene, clone size, J gene, V gene, CDR3 DNA, CDR3 protein. The D gene is left open where the match is weak. Expanded clones get a size class; other rows say once, few or many, or leave the size out.

>12|-|-|TRBJ2-7|TRBV2
TGTGCCAGCAGCTGGGTCTCTGAAGAGCAGTACTTC
CASSWVSEEQYF
>14|-|once|TRBJ1-5|TRBV7-9
TGTGCCAGCAGCTTAGCAGGGGGTAGCAATCCCCAGCATTTT
CASSLAGGSNPQHF
>14|-|-|TRBJ1-4|TRBV7-2
TGTGCCAGCAGCCCTAGCCTGAGAGGTGAAAAACTGTTTTTT
CASSPSLRGEKLFF
>16|-|-|TRBJ1-1|TRBV27
TGTGCCAGCAGTTCCCACAGGGTTGGGCTGTGGACTGAAGCTTTCTTT
CASSSHRVGLWTEAFF
>15|TRBD2|-|TRBJ2-5|TRBV7-2
TGTGCCAGCAGCTCGGGACTAGCGATAGGGGAGACCCAGTACTTC
CASSSGLAIGETQYF
>14|TRBD2|-|TRBJ2-1|TRBV6-1
TGTGCCAGCAGTGCAGCGGGAGGGCCAAGTGAGCAGTTCTTC
CASSAAGGPSEQFF
>15|-|-|TRBJ2-5|TRBV7-3
TGTGCCAGCAGCTTAGGGTTAGGGGCAGGGGAGACCCAGTACTTC
CASSLGLGAGETQYF
>14|-|-|TRBJ1-5|TRBV5-1
TGCGCCAGCAGCCCAACAGGGAGTGGGCAGCCCCAGCATTTT
CASSPTGSGQPQHF
>18|TRBD2|-|TRBJ2-1|TRBV11-3
TGTGCCAGCAGCTTATCCTGGTTAGCGGGAGAAGTGTACAATGAGCAGTTCTTC
CASSLSWLAGEVYNEQFF
>15|TRBD1|-|TRBJ2-5|TRBV7-9
TGTGCCAGCAGCTATGGACAGGCCCAGAGGGAGACCCAGTACTTC
CASSYGQAQRETQYF
>14|TRBD1|-|TRBJ1-1|TRBV7-2
TGTGCCAGCAGCCCGCGACAGGGGAACACTGAAGCTTTCTTT
CASSPRQGNTEAFF
>13|-|-|TRBJ1-4|TRBV6-1
TGTGCCAGCAGTGAAAGTGCGAATGAAAAACTGTTTTTT
CASSESANEKLFF
>14|TRBD1|-|TRBJ2-7|TRBV11-2
TGTGCCAGCAGCCACAGGGGCTTAACATACGAGCAGTACTTC
CASSHRGLTYEQYF
>14|-|-|TRBJ2-7|TRBV5-1
TGCGCCAGCAGCTTGGGCCAGGGATTCTACGAGCAGTACTTC
CASSLGQGFYEQYF
>14|TRBD1|-|TRBJ2-5|TRBV2
TGTGCCAGCAGTACGCAGGGGGCGGTGGAGACCCAGTACTTC
CASSTQGAVETQYF
>13|TRBD2|-|TRBJ2-1|TRBV28
TGTGCCAGCAGTCTAGGGACTACCAATGAGCAGTTCTTC
CASSLGTTNEQFF
>16|TRBD1|-|TRBJ1-3|TRBV28
TGTGCCAGCAGCACGCCCGGGACAGGCTATGGAAACACCATATATTTT
CASSTPGTGYGNTIYF
>12|-|-|TRBJ1-4|TRBV6-1
TGTGCCGGGGGCAGGGCGGGTGAAAAACTGTTTTTT
CAGGRAGEKLFF
>14|-|-|TRBJ1-1|TRBV6-1
TGTGCCAGCAGTGAAGGGGGTTCGAACACTGAAGCTTTCTTT
CASSEGGSNTEAFF
>17|-|once|TRBJ1-3|TRBV5-4
TGTGCCAGCAGCTCAGGACAAGGCTCCTACTCTGGAAACACCATATATTTT
CASSSGQGSYSGNTIYF
>13|-|few|TRBJ2-3|TRBV7-2
TGTGCCAGCAGCTTTTATAGCACAGATACGCAGTATTTT
CASSFYSTDTQYF
>16|TRBD1|-|TRBJ1-2|TRBV19
TGTGCCAGTAGTTCTAGCCGGGACAGGATTAACTATGGCTACACCTTC
CASSSSRDRINYGYTF
>14|-|few|TRBJ1-5|TRBV7-9
TGTGCCAGCAGCTCCACAGGGTCGTATCAGCCCCAGCATTTT
CASSSTGSYQPQHF
>15|-|-|TRBJ2-7|TRBV21-1
TGTGCCAGCAGCCGGACCCAAGGAAGCTCCTACGAGCAGTACTTC
CASSRTQGSSYEQYF
>17|-|-|TRBJ1-4|TRBV27
TGTGCCAGCAGTTTATCACGGCCCCTGGCAACTAATGAAAAACTGTTTTTT
CASSLSRPLATNEKLFF
>12|-|-|TRBJ2-5|TRBV29-1
TGCAGCGTGACTCCAGAGGGAGAGACCCAGTACTTC
CSVTPEGETQYF
>15|-|-|TRBJ2-3|TRBV30
TGTGCCTGGAGTGTTTGGGACTCGCAAGCAGATACGCAGTATTTT
CAWSVWDSQADTQYF
>18|TRBD2|-|TRBJ2-3|TRBV7-3
TGTGCCAGCAGCCCTTTTGGGCGGAGCGGGATCGGAGCAGATACGCAGTATTTT
CASSPFGRSGIGADTQYF
>12|-|-|TRBJ2-7|TRBV11-3
TGTGCCAGCAGCTTAGTCCCCTACGAGCAGTACTTC
CASSLVPYEQYF
>14|TRBD1|-|TRBJ1-2|TRBV29-1
TGCAGCGTTAGCCCCGGGACAGGGATGGTTGGCTACACCTTC
CSVSPGTGMVGYTF
>15|-|-|TRBJ2-7|TRBV5-1
TGCGCCAGCAGCTTGGTCCCAACCAGCTCCTACGAGCAGTACTTC
CASSLVPTSSYEQYF
>15|-|-|TRBJ1-2|TRBV2
TGTGCCAGCAGCCAGATGGGACTGCTTAACTATGGCTACACCTTC
CASSQMGLLNYGYTF
>14|-|few|TRBJ1-1|TRBV9
TGTGCCAGCAGCGCGGGCTGGGTAGGTACTGAAGCTTTCTTT
CASSAGWVGTEAFF
>14|-|-|TRBJ2-7|TRBV10-1
TGCGCCAGCAGTGAGTCTGACAAAACCTACGAGCAGTACTTC
CASSESDKTYEQYF
>14|-|-|TRBJ2-1|TRBV5-1
TGCGCCAGCAGCCGGGACGGAATGATCAATGAGCAGTTCTTC
CASSRDGMINEQFF
>16|-|-|TRBJ2-7|TRBV27
TGTGCCAGCAGTTTATCATCCCACGGGGGATCCTACGAGCAGTACTTC
CASSLSSHGGSYEQYF
>11|-|-|TRBJ2-1|TRBV28
TGTGCCAGCAGTTTAAGGGATGAGCAGTTCTTC
CASSLRDEQFF
>15|TRBD1|-|TRBJ2-3|TRBV9
TGTGCCAGCAGCGTAGGACAGGGGTTCTCAGATACGCAGTATTTT
CASSVGQGFSDTQYF
>16|TRBD1|-|TRBJ2-3|TRBV9
TGTGCCAGCAGCGCCCGACAGGGGACCCCGACAGATACGCAGTATTTT
CASSARQGTPTDTQYF
>13|-|few|TRBJ2-6|TRBV28
TGTGCCAGCAGTTTTCCTGGGGCCAACGTCCTGACTTTC
CASSFPGANVLTF
>14|-|-|TRBJ1-1|TRBV6-5
TGTGCCAGCAGCCTCCGAGAGGGGAACACTGAAGCTTTCTTT
CASSLREGNTEAFF
>13|-|-|TRBJ1-3|TRBV29-1
TGCAGCGTTGAAGCGGGTCCTGGAAACACCATATATTTT
CSVEAGPGNTIYF
>14|-|-|TRBJ1-3|TRBV6-1
TGTGCCAGCAGTCTTATCATCTCTGGAAACACCATATATTTT
CASSLIISGNTIYF
>13|-|-|TRBJ1-5|TRBV5-4
TGTGCCAGCAGCTTGGGGAAAAATCAGCCCCAGCATTTT
CASSLGKNQPQHF
>12|-|-|TRBJ1-2|TRBV29-1
TGCAGCGTGATGGGGTTTAACTATGGCTACACCTTC
CSVMGFNYGYTF
>16|-|-|TRBJ1-4|TRBV18
TGTGCCAGCTCACCAGATAAGGAGCGACCTAATGAAAAACTGTTTTTT
CASSPDKERPNEKLFF
>15|-|-|TRBJ1-5|TRBV5-5
TGTGCCAGCAGCCCGGAGGCCTATAGCAATCAGCCCCAGCATTTT
CASSPEAYSNQPQHF
>17|-|-|TRBJ2-2|TRBV28
TGTGCCAGCAGTTTTTCCCTCGGGGCAGCGAACACCGGGGAGCTGTTTTTT
CASSFSLGAANTGELFF
>14|TRBD1|few|TRBJ2-4|TRBV2
TGTGCCAGCAGTGGACAGGGGGGCAAAAACATTCAGTACTTC
CASSGQGGKNIQYF
>14|-|once|TRBJ2-3|TRBV4-2
TGTGCCAGCAGCCGGGGCAGGGGCTCAGATACGCAGTATTTT
CASSRGRGSDTQYF
>16|TRBD1|-|TRBJ1-1|TRBV10-3
TGTGCCACCAAGGTCCCGGGACAGGGAATGAACACTGAAGCTTTCTTT
CATKVPGQGMNTEAFF
>13|-|-|TRBJ2-3|TRBV7-3
TGTGCCAGCAGTGGGACGTCCTTGGGGGCGCAGTATTTT
CASSGTSLGAQYF
>16|TRBD1|-|TRBJ1-2|TRBV28
TGTGCCAGCAGTTCCCCCCGACAGGGGGGCAGCTATGGCTACACCTTC
CASSSPRQGGSYGYTF
>14|-|-|TRBJ2-6|TRBV27
TGTGCCAGCAGTTTAAGGGGGGGGGCCAACGTCCTGACTTTC
CASSLRGGANVLTF
>15|-|-|TRBJ2-7|TRBV13
TGTGCCAGCAGCTCTGAAGGGGGAAAATCCTACGAGCAGTACTTC
CASSSEGGKSYEQYF
>17|TRBD2|-|TRBJ2-1|TRBV15
TGTGCCACCAGCAGAGATCGAGGACTAGCGGGGGTCTTAGAGCAGTTCTTC
CATSRDRGLAGVLEQFF